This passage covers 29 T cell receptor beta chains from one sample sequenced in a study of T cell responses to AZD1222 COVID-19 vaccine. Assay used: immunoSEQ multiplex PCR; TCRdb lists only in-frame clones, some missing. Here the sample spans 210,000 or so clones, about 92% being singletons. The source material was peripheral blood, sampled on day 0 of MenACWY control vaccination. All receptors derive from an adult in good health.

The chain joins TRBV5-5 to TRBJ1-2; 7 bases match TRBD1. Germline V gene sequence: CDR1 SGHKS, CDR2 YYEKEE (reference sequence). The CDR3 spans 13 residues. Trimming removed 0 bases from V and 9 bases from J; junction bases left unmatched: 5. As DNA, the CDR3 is TGTGCCAGCAGCTTGGCGGGACAGACTAGCTACACCTTC. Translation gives CASSLAGQTSYTF.

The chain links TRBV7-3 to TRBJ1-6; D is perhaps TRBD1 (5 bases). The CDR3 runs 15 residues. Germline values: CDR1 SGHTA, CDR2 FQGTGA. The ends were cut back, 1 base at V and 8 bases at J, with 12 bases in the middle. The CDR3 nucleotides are TGTGCCAGCAGCTTAAGGGCAGCGACAGATTCACCCCTCCACTTT. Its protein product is CASSLRAATDSPLHF.

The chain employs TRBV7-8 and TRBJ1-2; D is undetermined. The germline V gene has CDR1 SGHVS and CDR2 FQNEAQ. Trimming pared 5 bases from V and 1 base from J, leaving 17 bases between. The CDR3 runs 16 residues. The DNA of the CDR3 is TGTGCCAGCAGCGCGGAAGGGTCGGGTTTTAACTATGGCTACACCTTC. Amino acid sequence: CASSAEGSGFNYGYTF.

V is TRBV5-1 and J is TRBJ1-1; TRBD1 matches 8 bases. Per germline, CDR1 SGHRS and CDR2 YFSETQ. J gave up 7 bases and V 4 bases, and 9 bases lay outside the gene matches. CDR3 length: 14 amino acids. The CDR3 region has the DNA TGCGCCAGCAGCCGGGGACAGGCGTTGGGTGAAGCTTTCTTT. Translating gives CASSRGQALGEAFF.

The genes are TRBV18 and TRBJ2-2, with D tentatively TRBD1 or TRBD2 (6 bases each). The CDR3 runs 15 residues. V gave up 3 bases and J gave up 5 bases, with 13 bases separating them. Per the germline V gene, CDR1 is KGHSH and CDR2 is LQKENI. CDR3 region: CASSPVTGGTGELFF. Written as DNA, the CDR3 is TGTGCCAGCTCACCTGTGACAGGAGGGACCGGGGAGCTGTTTTTT.

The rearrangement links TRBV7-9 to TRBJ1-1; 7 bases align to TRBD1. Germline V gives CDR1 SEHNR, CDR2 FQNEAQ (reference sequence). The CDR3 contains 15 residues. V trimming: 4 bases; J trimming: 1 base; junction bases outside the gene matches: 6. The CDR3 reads CASSSTGTKNTEAFF. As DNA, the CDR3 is TGTGCCAGCAGCTCGACAGGGACTAAGAACACTGAAGCTTTCTTT.

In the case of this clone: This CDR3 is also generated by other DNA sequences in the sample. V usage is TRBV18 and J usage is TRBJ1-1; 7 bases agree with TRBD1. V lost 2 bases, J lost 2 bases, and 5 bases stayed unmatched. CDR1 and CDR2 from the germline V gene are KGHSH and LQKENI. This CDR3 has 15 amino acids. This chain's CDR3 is CASSPDRTGNTEAFF. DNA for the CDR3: TGTGCCAGCTCACCAGACAGGACAGGTAACACTGAAGCTTTCTTT.

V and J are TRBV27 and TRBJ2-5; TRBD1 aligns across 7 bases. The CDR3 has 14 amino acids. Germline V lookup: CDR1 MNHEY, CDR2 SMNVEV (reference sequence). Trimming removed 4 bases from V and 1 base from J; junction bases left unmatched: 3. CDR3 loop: CASSSGQFQETQYF. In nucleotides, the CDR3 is TGTGCCAGCAGTTCGGGACAGTTCCAAGAGACCCAGTACTTC.

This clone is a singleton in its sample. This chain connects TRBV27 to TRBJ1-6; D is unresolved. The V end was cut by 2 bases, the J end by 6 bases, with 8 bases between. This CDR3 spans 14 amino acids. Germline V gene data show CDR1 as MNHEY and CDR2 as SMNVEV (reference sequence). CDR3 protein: CASSLRPTNSPLHF. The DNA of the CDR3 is TGTGCCAGCAGTTTACGGCCGACTAATTCACCCCTCCACTTT.

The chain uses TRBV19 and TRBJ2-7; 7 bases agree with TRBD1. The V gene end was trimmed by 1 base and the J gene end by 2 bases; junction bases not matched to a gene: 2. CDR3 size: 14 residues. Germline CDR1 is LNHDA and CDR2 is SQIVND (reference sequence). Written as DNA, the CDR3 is TGTGCCAGTAGTATAGGACAGGGCACCTACGAGCAGTACTTC. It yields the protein CASSIGQGTYEQYF.

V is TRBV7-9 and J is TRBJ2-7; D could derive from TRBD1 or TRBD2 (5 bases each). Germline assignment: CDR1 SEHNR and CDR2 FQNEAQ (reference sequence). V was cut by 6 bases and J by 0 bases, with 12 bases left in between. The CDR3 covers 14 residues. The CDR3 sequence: CASSRPGRSYEQYF. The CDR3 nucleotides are TGTGCCAGCAGTCGACCGGGACGCTCCTACGAGCAGTACTTC.

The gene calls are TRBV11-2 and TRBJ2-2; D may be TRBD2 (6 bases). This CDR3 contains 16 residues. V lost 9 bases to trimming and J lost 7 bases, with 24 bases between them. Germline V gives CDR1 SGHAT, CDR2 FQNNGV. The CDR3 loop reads CASQRTAGSVVGELFF. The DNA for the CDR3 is TGTGCCAGTCAACGGACCGCGGGGTCCGTCGTCGGGGAGCTGTTTTTT.

The DNA for the CDR3 is TGTGCCATCAGTGGTGGCAGGGCCCATCAGCCCCAGCATTTT. Protein product: CAISGGRAHQPQHF. The chain employs TRBV10-3 and TRBJ1-5, with a weak D call TRBD1 (5 bases). Germline assignment: CDR1 ENHRY and CDR2 SYGVKD. V was cut by 4 bases and J by 5 bases, with 12 bases left in between. There are 14 residues in the CDR3.

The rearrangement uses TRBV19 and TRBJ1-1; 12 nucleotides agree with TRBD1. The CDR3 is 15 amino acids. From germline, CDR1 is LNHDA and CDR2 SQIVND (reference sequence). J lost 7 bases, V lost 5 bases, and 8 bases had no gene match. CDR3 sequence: CASSSGTGGVGEAFF. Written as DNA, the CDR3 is TGTGCCAGTAGTTCCGGGACAGGGGGCGTTGGTGAAGCTTTCTTT.

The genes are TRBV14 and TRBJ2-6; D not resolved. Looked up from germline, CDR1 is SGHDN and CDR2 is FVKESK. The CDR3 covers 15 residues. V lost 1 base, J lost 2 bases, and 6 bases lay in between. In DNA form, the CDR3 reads TGTGCCAGCAGCCAAGGCGAGACTGGGGCCAACGTCCTGACTTTC. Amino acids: CASSQGETGANVLTF.

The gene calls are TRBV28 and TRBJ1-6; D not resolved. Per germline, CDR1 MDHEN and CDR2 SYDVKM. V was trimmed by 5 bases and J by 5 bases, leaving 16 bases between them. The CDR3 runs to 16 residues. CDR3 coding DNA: TGTGCCAGCAGTCCGCCCCCTCTGGGGAATAATTCACCCCTCCACTTT. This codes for CASSPPPLGNNSPLHF.

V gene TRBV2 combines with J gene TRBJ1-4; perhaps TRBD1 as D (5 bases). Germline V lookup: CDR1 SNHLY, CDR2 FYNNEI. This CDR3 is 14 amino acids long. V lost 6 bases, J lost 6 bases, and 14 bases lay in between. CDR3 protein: CASRVRVRDEKLFF. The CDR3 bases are TGTGCCAGCAGGGTCAGGGTAAGGGATGAAAAACTGTTTTTT.

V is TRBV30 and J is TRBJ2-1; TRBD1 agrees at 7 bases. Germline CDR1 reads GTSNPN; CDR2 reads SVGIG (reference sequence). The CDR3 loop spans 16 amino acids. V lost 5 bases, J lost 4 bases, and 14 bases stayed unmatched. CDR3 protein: CAWSPYEGQLYNEQFF. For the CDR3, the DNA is TGTGCCTGGTCCCCTTACGAGGGACAGCTTTACAATGAGCAGTTCTTC. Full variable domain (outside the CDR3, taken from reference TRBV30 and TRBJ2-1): SQTIHQWPATLVQPVGSPLSLECTVEGTSNPNLYWYRQAAGRGLQLLFYSVGIGQISSEVPQNLSASRPQDRQFILSSKKLLLSDSGFYLCAWSPYEGQLYNEQFFGPGTRLTVL.

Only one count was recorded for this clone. In DNA, the CDR3 is TGCGCCAGCAGGACAGCGGGGGCCAGCACAGATACGCAGTATTTT. Translating it yields CASRTAGASTDTQYF. The rearrangement joins TRBV10-2 to TRBJ2-3, with 8 bases lining up with TRBD2. V trimming: 6 bases; J trimming: 0 bases; junction bases outside the gene matches: 5. Looked up from germline, CDR1 is WSHSY and CDR2 is SAAADI. This CDR3 has 15 amino acids.

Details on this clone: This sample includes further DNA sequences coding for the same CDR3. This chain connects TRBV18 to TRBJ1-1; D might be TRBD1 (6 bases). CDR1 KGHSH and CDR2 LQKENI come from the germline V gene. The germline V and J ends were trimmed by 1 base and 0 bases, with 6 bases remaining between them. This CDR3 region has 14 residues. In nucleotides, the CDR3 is TGTGCCAGCTCACCACGGGACATGAACACTGAAGCTTTCTTT. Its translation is CASSPRDMNTEAFF.

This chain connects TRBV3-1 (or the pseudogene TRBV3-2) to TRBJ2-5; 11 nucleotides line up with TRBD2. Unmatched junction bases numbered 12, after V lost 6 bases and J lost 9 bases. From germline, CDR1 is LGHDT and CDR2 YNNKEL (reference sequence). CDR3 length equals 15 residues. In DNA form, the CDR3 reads TGTGCCAGCAGTCAACTAGCGGGGGCCGCTCCGGCCCAGTACTTC. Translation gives CASSQLAGAAPAQYF.

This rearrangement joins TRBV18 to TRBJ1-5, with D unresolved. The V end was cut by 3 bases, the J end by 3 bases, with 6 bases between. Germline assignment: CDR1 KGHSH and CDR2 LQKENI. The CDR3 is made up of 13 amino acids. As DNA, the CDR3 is TGTGCCAGCTCACCGGCCCACAATCAGCCCCAGCATTTT. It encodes CASSPAHNQPQHF.

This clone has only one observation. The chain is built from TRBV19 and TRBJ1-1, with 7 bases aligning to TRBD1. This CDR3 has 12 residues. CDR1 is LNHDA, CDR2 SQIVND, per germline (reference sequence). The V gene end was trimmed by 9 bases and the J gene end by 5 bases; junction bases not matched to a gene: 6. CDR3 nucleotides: TGTGCCAGCTTCAGGGGGGGGACTGAAGCTTTCTTT. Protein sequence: CASFRGGTEAFF.

The CDR3 nucleotides are TGTGCCAGCAGGGCGGAAAGTAATGAAAAACTGTTTTTT. Amino acids: CASRAESNEKLFF. The chain employs TRBV2 and TRBJ1-4; D remains ambiguous. Trimming stripped 6 bases from V and 4 bases from J, with 9 bases between. CDR1 is SNHLY, CDR2 FYNNEI, per germline. The CDR3 runs 13 residues.

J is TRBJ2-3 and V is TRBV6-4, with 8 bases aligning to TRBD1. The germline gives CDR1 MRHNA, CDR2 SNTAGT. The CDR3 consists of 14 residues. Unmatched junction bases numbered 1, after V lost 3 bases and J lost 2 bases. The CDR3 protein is CASSEGQDTDTQYF. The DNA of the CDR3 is TGTGCCAGCAGTGAGGGACAGGACACAGATACGCAGTATTTT.

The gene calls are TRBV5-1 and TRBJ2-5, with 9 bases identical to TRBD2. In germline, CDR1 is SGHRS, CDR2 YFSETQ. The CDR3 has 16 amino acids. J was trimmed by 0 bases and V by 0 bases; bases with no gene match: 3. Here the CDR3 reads CASSLVAGGNQETQYF. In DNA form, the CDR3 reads TGCGCCAGCAGCTTGGTCGCGGGGGGGAACCAAGAGACCCAGTACTTC.

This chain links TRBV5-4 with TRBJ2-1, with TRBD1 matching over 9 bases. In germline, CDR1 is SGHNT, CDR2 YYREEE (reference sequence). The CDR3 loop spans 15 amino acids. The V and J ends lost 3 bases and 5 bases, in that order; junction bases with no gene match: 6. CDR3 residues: CASSSPGTGHNEQFF. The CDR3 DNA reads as TGTGCCAGCAGCTCCCCCGGGACAGGGCACAATGAGCAGTTCTTC.

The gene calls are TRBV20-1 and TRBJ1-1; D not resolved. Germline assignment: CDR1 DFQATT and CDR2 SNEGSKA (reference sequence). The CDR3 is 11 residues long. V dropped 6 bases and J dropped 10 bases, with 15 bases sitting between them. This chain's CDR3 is CSALLGLGAFF. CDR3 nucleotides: TGCAGTGCCCTACTCGGGTTGGGAGCTTTCTTT.

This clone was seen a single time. CDR3 protein: CASSRGTGSREKLFF. The CDR3 DNA sequence: TGCGCCAGCAGCCGAGGGACAGGATCCAGGGAAAAACTGTTTTTT. The V and J genes are TRBV4-3 and TRBJ1-4; 8 bases align to TRBD1. V was pared by 4 bases and J by 8 bases, with 9 bases of the junction left unmatched. The CDR3 loop spans 15 amino acids. Germline CDR1 reads LGHNA; CDR2 reads YSLEER.